This entry concerns a single TCR beta chain. Recruits, aged roughly 18 to 95 years, lived in 24 US areas. Clinical histories supplied by participants themselves formed the basis of cohort assignment. The data are from a study of blood T cell repertoires in COVID-19. At the level of the study: The cDNA or gDNA used as material had been derived from T cells, B-cell-depleted T cells, or PBMCs.

Germline CDR1 SEHNR, CDR2 FQNEAQ (reference sequence). Germline trimming cut 5 bases from V and 2 bases from J; bases unmatched to any gene: 9. CDR3 length equals 15 residues. Authors' methods: Nucleated cell counts were estimated from reference gene primer amplification. Clones were sequenced by immunoSEQ multiplex PCR, and TCRdb holds only the in-frame ones, with some missing. That table is the source of V, J and clone size, and D and trimming were worked out from the DNA. Of 200,000 to 250,000 clones detected, around 84% appear once; the ten largest clones hold approximately 4.3%. The chain couples TRBV7-9 to TRBJ2-7; 7 bases fit TRBD1. Sequenced sample: PBMCs or T cells enriched from blood (not recorded which). This TCR derives from a man aged 30-40 years with acute COVID-19. CDR3 nucleotide sequence: TGTGCCAGCAGCACCGACAGGGTTAACGCCTACGAGCAGTACTTC. Translation: CASSTDRVNAYEQYF.